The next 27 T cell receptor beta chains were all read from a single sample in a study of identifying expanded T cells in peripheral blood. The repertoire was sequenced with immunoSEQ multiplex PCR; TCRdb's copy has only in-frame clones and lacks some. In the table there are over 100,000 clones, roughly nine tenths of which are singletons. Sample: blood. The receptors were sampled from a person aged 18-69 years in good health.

CDR3 loop: CASSPSNYGYTF. CDR3 nucleotides: TGTGCCAGCAGTCCATCTAACTATGGCTACACCTTC. The chain couples TRBV2 to TRBJ1-2; no definite D call. The CDR3 loop spans 12 amino acids. The germline gives CDR1 SNHLY, CDR2 FYNNEI. The ends were cut back, 5 bases at V and 0 bases at J, with 4 bases in the middle.

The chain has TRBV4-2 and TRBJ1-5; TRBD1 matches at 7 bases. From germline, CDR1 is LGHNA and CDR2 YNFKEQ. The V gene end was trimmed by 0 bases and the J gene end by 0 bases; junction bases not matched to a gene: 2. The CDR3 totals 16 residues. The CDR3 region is CASSQDNRGSNQPQHF. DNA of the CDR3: TGTGCCAGCAGCCAAGACAACAGGGGTAGCAATCAGCCCCAGCATTTT.

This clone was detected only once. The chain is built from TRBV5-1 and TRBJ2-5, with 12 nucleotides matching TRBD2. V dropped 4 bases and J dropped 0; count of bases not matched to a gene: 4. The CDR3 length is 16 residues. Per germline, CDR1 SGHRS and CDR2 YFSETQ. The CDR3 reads CASSIGLAGNQETQYF. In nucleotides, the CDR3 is TGCGCCAGCAGCATAGGACTAGCGGGGAACCAAGAGACCCAGTACTTC.

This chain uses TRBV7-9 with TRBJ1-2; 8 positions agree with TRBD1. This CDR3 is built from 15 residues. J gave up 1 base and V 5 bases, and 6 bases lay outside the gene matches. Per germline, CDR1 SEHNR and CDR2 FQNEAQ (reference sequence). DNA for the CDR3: TGTGCCAGCAGCAAGGGACAGGTCCGTAACTATGGCTACACCTTC. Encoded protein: CASSKGQVRNYGYTF.

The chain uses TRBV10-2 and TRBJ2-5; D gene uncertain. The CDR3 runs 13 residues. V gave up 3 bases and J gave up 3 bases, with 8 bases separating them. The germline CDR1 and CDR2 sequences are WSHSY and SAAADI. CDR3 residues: CASSDVGKETQYF. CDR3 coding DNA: TGCGCCAGCAGTGATGTGGGGAAAGAGACCCAGTACTTC.

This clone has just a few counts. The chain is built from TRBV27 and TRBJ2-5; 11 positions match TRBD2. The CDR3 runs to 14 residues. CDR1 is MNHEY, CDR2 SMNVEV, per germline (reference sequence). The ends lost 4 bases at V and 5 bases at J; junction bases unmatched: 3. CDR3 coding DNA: TGTGCCAGCAGTTCTTTAGCGGGAGGGGAGACCCAGTACTTC. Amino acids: CASSSLAGGETQYF.

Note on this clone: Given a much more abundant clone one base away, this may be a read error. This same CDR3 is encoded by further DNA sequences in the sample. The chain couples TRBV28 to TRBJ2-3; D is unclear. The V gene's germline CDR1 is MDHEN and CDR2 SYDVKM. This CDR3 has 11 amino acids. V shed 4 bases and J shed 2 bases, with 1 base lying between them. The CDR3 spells CASSSTDTQYF. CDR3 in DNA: TGTGCCAGCAGTTCCACAGATACGCAGTATTTT.

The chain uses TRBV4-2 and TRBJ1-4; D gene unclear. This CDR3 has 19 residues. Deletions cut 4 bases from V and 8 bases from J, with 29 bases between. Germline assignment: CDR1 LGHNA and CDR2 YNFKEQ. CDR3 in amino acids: CASSPRGGQVGVVREKLFF. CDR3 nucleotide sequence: TGTGCCAGCAGCCCCCGTGGCGGGCAGGTCGGGGTCGTAAGGGAAAAACTGTTTTTT.

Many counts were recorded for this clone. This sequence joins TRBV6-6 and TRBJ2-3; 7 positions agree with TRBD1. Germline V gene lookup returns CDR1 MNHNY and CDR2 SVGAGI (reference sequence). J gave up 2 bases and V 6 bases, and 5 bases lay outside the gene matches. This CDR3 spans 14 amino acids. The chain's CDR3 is CASRSGTDTDTQYF. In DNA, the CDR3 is TGTGCCAGCAGGTCCGGGACAGACACAGATACGCAGTATTTT.

CDR3: CASSAQGAEFF. The CDR3 region has the DNA TGTGCCAGCAGTGCCCAGGGGGCCGAGTTCTTC. The chain uses TRBV28 and TRBJ2-1; 8 bases map to TRBD1. The CDR3 contains 11 residues. Germline V gene lookup returns CDR1 MDHEN and CDR2 SYDVKM. V shed 5 bases, J shed 14 bases, and the junction held 5 bases outside the gene matches. The variable domain in full, completed from reference TRBV28 and TRBJ2-1, reads DVKVTQSSRYLVKRTGEKVFLECVQDMDHENMFWYRQDPGLGLRLIYFSYDVKMKEKGDIPEGYSVSREKKERFSLILESASTNQTSMYLCASSAQGAEFFGPGTRLTVL.

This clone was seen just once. This CDR3 reads CASSALAGGPLYNEQFF. The CDR3 DNA reads TGTGCCAGCAGTGCGCTAGCGGGAGGCCCCCTATACAATGAGCAGTTCTTC. The genes are TRBV28 and TRBJ2-1, with 11 bases aligning to TRBD2. V lost 5 bases, J lost 4 bases, and 10 bases stayed unmatched. CDR1 and CDR2 from the germline V gene are MDHEN and SYDVKM. The CDR3 runs 17 residues.

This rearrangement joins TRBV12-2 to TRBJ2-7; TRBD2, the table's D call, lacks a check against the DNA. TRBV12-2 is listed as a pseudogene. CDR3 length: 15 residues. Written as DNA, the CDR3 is TGTGCAAGTCGCTTCTACTTGACCAGCGGGGGGGAGCAGTACTTC. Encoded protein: CASRFYLTSGGEQYF.

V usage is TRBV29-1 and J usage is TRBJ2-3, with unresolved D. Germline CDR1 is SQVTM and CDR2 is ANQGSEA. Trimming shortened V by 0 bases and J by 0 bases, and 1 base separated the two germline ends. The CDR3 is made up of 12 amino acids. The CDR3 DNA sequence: TGCAGCGTTGAAGATAGCACAGATACGCAGTATTTT. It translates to CSVEDSTDTQYF.

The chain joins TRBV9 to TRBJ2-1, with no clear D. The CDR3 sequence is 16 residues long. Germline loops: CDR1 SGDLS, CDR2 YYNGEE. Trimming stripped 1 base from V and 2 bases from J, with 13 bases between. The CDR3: CASSVRAATPYNEQFF. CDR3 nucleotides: TGTGCCAGCAGCGTAAGGGCGGCGACACCCTACAATGAGCAGTTCTTC.

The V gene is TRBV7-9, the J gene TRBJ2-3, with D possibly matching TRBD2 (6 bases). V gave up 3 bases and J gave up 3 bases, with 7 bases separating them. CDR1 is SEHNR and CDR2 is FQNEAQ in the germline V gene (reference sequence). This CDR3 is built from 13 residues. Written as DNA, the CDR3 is TGTGCCAGCAGCTTGGAGGGTACAGATACGCAGTATTTT. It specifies CASSLEGTDTQYF.

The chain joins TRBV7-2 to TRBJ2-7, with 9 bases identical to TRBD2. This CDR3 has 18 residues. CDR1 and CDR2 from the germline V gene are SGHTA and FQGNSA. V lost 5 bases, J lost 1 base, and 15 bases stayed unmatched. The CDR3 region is CASSGEVLGAGGSYEQYF. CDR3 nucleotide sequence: TGTGCCAGCAGCGGGGAGGTTTTAGGAGCGGGGGGTTCCTACGAGCAGTACTTC. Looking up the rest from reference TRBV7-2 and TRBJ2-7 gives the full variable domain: GAGVSQSPSNKVTEKGKDVELRCDPISGHTALYWYRQSLGQGLEFLIYFQGNSAPDKSGLPSDRFSAERTGGSVSTLTIQRTQQEDSAVYLCASSGEVLGAGGSYEQYFGPGTRLTVT.

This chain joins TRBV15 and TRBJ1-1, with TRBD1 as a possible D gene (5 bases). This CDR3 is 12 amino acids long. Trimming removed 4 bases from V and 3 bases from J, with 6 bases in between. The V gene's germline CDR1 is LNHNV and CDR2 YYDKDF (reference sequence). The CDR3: CATSTRDTEAFF. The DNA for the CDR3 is TGTGCCACCAGCACCAGGGACACTGAAGCTTTCTTT. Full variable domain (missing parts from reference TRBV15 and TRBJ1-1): DAMVIQNPRYQVTQFGKPVTLSCSQTLNHNVMYWYQQKSSQAPKLLFHYYDKDFNNEADTPDNFQSRRPNTSFCFLDIRSPGLGDTAMYLCATSTRDTEAFFGQGTRLTVV.

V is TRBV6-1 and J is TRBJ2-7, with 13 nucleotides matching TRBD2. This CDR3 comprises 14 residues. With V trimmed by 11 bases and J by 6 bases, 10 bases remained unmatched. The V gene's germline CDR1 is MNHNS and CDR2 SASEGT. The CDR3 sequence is CASRTSGGSVEQYF. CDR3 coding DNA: TGTGCCTCGCGGACTAGCGGGGGTTCAGTCGAGCAGTACTTC.

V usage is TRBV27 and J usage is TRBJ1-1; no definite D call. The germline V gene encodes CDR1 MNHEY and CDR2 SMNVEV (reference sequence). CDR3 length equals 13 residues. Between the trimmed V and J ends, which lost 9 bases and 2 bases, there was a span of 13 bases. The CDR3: CASLSIANTEAFF. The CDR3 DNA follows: TGTGCCAGTCTATCAATTGCCAACACTGAAGCTTTCTTT.

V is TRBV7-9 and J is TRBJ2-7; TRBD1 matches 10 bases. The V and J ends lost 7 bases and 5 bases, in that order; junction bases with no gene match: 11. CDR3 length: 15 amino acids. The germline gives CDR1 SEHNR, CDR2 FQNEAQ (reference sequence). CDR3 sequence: CASNIPGQGTHEQYF. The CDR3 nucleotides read TGTGCCAGCAACATCCCGGGACAGGGGACCCACGAGCAGTACTTC.

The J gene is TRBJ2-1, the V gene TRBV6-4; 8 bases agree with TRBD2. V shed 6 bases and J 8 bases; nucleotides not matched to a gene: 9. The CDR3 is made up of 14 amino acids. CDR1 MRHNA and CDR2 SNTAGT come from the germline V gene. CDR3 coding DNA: TGTGCCAGCAGAGAGAGCGGGAGTAAGGATGAGCAGTTCTTC. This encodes CASRESGSKDEQFF.

The CDR3 DNA reads TGTGCCATCTTCCGGGAGCACAAGAACACCGGGGAGCTGTTTTTT. Protein product: CAIFREHKNTGELFF. This chain joins TRBV10-3 and TRBJ2-2; D might be TRBD2 (6 bases). Germline V gene sequence: CDR1 ENHRY, CDR2 SYGVKD. The V gene lost 8 bases and the J gene lost 1 base, with 14 bases spanning the gap. This CDR3 spans 15 amino acids.

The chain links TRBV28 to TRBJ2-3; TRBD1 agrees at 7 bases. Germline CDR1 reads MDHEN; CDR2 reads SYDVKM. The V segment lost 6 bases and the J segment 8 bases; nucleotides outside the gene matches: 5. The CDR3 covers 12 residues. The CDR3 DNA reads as TGTGCCAGCAGGCCCACAGGGGCTACGCAGTATTTT. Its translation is CASRPTGATQYF.

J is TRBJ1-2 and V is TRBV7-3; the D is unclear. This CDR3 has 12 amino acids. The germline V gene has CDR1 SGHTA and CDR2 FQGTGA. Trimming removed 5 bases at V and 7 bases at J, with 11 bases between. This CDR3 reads CASSPGSGGYTF. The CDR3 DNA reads TGTGCCAGCAGCCCCGGGTCCGGTGGCTACACCTTC.

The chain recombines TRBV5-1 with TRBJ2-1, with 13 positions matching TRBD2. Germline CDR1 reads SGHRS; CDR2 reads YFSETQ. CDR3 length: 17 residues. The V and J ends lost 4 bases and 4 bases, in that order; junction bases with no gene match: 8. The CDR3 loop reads CASSAGLAGWGYNEQFF. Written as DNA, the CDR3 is TGCGCCAGCAGCGCGGGACTAGCGGGGTGGGGATACAATGAGCAGTTCTTC.

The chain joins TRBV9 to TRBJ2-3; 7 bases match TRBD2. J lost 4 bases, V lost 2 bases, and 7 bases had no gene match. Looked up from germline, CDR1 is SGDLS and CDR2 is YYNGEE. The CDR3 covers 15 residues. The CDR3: CASSVGSGRADTQYF. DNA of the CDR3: TGTGCCAGCAGCGTTGGTAGCGGGCGGGCAGATACGCAGTATTTT. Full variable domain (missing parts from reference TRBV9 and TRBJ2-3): DSGVTQTPKHLITATGQRVTLRCSPRSGDLSVYWYQQSLDQGLQFLIQYYNGEERAKGNILERFSAQQFPDLHSELNLSSLELGDSALYFCASSVGSGRADTQYFGPGTRLTVL.

CDR3: CASSEAPTGLGEPQHF. The CDR3 DNA reads as TGTGCCAGCAGTGAAGCCCCGACAGGCCTGGGTGAGCCCCAGCATTTT. V gene TRBV6-1 combines with J gene TRBJ1-5; a possible D gene is TRBD1 (6 bases). Looked up from germline, CDR1 is MNHNS and CDR2 is SASEGT. The V gene lost 0 bases and the J gene lost 8 bases, with 17 bases spanning the gap. CDR3 size: 16 residues.